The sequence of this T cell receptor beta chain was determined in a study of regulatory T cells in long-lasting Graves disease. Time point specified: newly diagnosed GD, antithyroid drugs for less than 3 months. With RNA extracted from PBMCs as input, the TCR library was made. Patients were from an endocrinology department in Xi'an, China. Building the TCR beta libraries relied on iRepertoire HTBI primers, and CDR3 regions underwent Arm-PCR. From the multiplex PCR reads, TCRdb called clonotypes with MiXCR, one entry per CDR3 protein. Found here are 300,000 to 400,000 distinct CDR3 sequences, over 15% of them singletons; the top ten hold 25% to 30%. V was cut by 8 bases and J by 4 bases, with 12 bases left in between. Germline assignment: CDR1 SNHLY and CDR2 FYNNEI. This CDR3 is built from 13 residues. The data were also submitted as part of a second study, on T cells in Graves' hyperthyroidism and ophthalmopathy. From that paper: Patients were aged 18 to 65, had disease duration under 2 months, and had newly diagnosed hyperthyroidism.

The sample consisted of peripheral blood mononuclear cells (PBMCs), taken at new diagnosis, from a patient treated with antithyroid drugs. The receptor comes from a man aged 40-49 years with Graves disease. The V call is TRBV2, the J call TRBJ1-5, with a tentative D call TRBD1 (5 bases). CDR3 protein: CASLQGLNQPQHF. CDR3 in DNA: TGTGCCAGCCTCCAGGGTCTTAATCAGCCCCAGCATTTT.